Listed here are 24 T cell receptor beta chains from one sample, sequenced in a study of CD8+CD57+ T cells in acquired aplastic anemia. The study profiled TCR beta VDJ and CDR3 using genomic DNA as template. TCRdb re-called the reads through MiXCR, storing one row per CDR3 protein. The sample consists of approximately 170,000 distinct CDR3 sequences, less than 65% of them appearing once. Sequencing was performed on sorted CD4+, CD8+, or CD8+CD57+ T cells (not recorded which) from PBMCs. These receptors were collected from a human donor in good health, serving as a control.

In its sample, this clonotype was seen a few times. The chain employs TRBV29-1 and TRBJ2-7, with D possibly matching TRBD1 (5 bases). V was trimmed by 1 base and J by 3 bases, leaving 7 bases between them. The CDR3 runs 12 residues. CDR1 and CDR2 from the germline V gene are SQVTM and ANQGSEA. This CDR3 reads CSVEGRDYEQYF. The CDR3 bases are TGCAGCGTTGAAGGCAGGGACTACGAGCAGTACTTC.

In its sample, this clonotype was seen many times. In DNA form, the CDR3 reads TGTGCCAGCAGTACCCGACAGTCATCTTATGGCTACACCTTC. As protein: CASSTRQSSYGYTF. This chain connects TRBV12-3 or TRBV12-4 to TRBJ1-2; the D gene is possibly TRBD1 (5 bases). CDR3 length: 14 residues. The V and J ends lost 5 bases and 5 bases respectively, with 15 bases between them.

Here the CDR3 DNA reads TGTGCCATCAGTGAGCCGAAAGGGCGGGGGGGCCAGGGCACAGATACGCAGTATTTT. This sequence encodes CAISEPKGRGGQGTDTQYF. The chain uses TRBV10-3 and TRBJ2-3; TRBD2 aligns across 9 bases. J lost 1 base, V lost 2 bases, and 13 bases had no gene match. The CDR3 spans 19 residues. CDR1 is ENHRY, CDR2 SYGVKD, per germline.

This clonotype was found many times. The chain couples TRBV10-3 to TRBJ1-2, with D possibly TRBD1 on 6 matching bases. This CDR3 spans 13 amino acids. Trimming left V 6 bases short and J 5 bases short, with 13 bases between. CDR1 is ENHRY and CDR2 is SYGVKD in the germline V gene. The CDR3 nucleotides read TGTGCCATCAGCTTCGACAGGACATATGGCTACACCTTC. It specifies CAISFDRTYGYTF.

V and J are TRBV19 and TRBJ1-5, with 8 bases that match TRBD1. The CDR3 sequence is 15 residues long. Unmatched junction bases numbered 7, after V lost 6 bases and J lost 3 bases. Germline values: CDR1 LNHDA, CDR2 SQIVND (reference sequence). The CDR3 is CASSGAGGHNQPQHF. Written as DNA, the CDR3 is TGTGCCAGTAGCGGCGCAGGGGGCCACAATCAGCCCCAGCATTTT.

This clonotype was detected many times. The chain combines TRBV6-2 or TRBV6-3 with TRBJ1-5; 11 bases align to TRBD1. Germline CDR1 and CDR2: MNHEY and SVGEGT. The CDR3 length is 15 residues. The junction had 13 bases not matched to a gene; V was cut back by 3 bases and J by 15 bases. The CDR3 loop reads CASSYGGTGGLNRHF. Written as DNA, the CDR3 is TGTGCCAGCAGTTATGGGGGGACAGGGGGGCTGAATCGGCATTTT.

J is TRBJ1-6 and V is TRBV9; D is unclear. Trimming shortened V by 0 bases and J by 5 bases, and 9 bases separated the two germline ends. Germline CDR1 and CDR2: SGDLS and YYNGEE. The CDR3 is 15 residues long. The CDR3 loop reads CASSVGAGNNSPLHF. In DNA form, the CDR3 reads TGTGCCAGCAGCGTAGGGGCGGGGAATAATTCACCCCTCCACTTT.

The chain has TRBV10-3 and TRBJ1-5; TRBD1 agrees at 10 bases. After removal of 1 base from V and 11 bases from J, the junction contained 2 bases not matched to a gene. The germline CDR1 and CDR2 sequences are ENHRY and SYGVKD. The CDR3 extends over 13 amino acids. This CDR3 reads CAISEWDRGAQHF. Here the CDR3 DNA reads TGTGCCATCAGTGAGTGGGACAGGGGTGCCCAGCATTTT.

The CDR3 bases are TGTGCCTGGAACCCGGGCAGGGGACTCTTCTACGAGCAGTACTTC. Its protein is CAWNPGRGLFYEQYF. The chain uses TRBV19 and TRBJ2-7; possibly TRBD1 or TRBD2 for D (6 bases each). This CDR3 comprises 15 residues. The germline V gene has CDR1 LNHDA and CDR2 SQIVND (reference sequence). Trimming cost V 11 bases and J 3 bases, with 23 bases left between them.

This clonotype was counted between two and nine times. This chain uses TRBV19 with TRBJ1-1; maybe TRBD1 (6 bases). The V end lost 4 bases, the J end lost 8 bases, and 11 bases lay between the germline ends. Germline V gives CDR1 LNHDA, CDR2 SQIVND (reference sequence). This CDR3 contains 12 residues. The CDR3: CASSRTVAEAFF. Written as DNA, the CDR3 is TGTGCCAGTAGTAGGACAGTCGCGGAAGCTTTCTTT.

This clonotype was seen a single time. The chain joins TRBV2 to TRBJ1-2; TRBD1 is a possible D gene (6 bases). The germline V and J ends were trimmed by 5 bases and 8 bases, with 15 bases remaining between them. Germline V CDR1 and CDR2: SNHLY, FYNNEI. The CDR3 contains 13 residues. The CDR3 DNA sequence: TGTGCCAGCAGTAAAGGGGGATGGGGCGGCTACACCTTC. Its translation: CASSKGGWGGYTF. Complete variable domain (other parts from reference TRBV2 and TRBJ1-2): EPEVTQTPSHQVTQMGQEVILRCVPISNHLYFYWYRQILGQKVEFLVSFYNNEISEKSEIFDDQFSVERPDGSNFTLKIRSTKLEDSAMYFCASSKGGWGGYTFGSGTRLTVV.

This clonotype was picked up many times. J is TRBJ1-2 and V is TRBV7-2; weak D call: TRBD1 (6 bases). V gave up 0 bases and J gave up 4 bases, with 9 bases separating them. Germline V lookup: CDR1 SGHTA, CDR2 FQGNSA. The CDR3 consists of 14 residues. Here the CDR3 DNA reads TGTGCCAGCAGCTTAGCGGGGACATTCTATGGCTACACCTTC. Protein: CASSLAGTFYGYTF.

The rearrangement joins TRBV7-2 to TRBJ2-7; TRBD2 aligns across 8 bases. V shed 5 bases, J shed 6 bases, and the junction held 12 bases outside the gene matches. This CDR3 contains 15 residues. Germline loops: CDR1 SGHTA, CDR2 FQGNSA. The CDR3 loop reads CASSQVAGPLSEQYF. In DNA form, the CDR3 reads TGTGCCAGCAGCCAAGTAGCGGGACCTTTATCCGAGCAGTACTTC.

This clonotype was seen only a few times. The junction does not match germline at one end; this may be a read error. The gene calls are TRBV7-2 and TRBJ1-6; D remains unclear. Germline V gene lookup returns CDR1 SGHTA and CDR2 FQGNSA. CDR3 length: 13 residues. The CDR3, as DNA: TGCGCCAGCAGCTTGGAGCATGATTCACCCCTCCACTTT. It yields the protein CASSLEHDSPLHF. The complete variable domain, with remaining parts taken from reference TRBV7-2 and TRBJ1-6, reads GAGVSQSPSNKVTEKGKDVELRCDPISGHTALYWYRQSLGQGLEFLIYFQGNSAPDKSGLPSDRFSAERTGGSVSTLTIQRTQQEDSAVYLCASSLEHDSPLHFGNGTRLTVT.

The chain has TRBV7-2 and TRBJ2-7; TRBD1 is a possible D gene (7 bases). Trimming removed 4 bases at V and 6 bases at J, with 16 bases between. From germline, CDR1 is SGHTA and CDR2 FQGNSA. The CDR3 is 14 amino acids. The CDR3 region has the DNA TGTGCCAGCAGCTACCAGGGGCAGGGGGGCGAGCAGTACTTC. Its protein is CASSYQGQGGEQYF.

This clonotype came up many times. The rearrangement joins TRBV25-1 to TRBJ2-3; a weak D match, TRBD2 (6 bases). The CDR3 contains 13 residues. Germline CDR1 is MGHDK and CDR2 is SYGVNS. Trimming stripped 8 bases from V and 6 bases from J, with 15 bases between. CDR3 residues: CASRVDGGDTQYF. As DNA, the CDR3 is TGTGCCAGCCGCGTGGATGGGGGGGATACGCAGTATTTT.

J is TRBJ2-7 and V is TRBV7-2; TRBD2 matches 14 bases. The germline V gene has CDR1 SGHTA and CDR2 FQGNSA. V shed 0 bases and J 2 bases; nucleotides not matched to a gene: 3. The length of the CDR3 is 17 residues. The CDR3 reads CASSLAGLAGGAYEQYF. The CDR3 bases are TGTGCCAGCAGCTTAGCCGGACTAGCGGGGGGCGCCTACGAGCAGTACTTC.

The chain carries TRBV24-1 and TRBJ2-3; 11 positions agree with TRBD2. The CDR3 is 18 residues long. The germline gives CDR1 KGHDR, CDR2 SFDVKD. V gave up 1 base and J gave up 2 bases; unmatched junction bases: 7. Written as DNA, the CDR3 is TGTGCCACCAGTGATTTTCACCTAGCGGGGGGACCCACAGATACGCAGTATTTT. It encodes CATSDFHLAGGPTDTQYF.

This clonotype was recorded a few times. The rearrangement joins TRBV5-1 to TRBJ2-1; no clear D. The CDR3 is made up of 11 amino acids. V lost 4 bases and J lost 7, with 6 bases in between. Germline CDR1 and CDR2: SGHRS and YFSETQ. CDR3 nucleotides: TGCGCCAGCAGCCTACAGAATGAGCAGTTCTTC. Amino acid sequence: CASSLQNEQFF.

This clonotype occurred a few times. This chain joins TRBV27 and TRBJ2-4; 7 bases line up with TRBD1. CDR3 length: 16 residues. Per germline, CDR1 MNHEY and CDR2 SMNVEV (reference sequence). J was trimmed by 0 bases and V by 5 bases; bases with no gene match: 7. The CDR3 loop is CASSKQGPRAKNIQYF. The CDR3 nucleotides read TGTGCCAGCAGTAAACAGGGGCCGAGAGCCAAAAACATTCAGTACTTC.

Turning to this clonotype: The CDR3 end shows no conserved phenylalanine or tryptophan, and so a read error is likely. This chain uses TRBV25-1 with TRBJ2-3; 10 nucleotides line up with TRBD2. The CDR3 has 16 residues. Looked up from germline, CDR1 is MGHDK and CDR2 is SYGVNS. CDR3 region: CASSDRAGGLTDTQYL. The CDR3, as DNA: TGCGCCAGCAGTGACCGAGCGGGGGGGCTCACAGATACGCAGTATCTT.

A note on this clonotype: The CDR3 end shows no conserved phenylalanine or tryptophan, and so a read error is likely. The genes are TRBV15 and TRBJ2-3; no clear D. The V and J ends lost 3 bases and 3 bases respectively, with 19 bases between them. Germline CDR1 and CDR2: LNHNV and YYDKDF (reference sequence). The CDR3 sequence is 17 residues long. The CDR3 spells CATSRPRFAESTDTQYS. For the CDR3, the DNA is TGTGCCACCAGCAGGCCCCGCTTTGCCGAGTCAACAGATACGCAGTATTCT.

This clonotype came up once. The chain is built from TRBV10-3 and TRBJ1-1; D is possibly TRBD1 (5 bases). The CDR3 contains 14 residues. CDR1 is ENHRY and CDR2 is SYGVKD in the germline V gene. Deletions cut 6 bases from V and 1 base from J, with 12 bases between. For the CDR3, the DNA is TGTGCCATCAGGCCTCAGGGAGGGAACACTGAAGCTTTCTTT. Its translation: CAIRPQGGNTEAFF.

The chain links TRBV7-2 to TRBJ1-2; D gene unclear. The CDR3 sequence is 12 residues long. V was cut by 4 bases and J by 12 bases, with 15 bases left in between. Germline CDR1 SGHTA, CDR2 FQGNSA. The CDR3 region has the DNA TGTGCCAGCAGCTCTAAGGTCTCTGGAAACACCTTC. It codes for CASSSKVSGNTF.